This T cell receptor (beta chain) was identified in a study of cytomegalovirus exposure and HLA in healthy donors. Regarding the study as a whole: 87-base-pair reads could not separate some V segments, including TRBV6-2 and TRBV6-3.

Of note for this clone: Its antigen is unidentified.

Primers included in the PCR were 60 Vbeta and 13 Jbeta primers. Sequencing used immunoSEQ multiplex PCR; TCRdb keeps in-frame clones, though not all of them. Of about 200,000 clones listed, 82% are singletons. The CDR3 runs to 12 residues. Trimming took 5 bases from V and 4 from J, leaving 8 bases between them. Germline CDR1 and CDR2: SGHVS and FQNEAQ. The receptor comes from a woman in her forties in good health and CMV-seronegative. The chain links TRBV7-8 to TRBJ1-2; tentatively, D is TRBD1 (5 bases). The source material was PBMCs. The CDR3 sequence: CASSTGTYGYTF. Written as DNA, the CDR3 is TGTGCCAGCAGCACAGGTACCTATGGCTACACCTTC.